This record concerns one T cell receptor (beta chain) sequence. This clone's antigen is unknown. Per-nucleotide qualities are absent, and no much larger clonotype sits a single base away. The sample belongs to a study of regulatory and conventional T cells in RAG deficiency (TCRdb year 2017). Describing the broader study: To compare the diversity and composition of the repertoires of Treg, conventional CD4+ and CD8+ T cells between RAG-deficient patients and healthy controls, the study applied high-throughput TCR beta sequencing.

On the study overall, not on this receptor specifically: Compared with controls, Omenn syndrome and CID/AS patients had about 100-fold fewer unique TCR beta sequences in Treg cells, whereas the reduction in the other subsets was approximately 10-fold. Compared with control T-cell subpopulations, RAG-deficient patients had much lower Shannon entropy and higher Simpson indices. In Omenn syndrome patients, sorted CD25-high CD127-low cells may represent peripherally activated cells rather than bona fide Treg cells. Some T-cell subset analyses were not done for some subjects. Shorter CDR3 lengths were found in all patient T-cell subsets, and >80% Treg-Tconv repertoire overlap at nucleotide and amino acid level was observed in Omenn syndrome patients.

The library was prepared using the immunoSEQ multiplex PCR assay. Rearranged TCR beta chain products were amplified from genomic DNA of sorted T-cell subsets and sequenced. In the source study's methods: Shannon entropy and Simpson indices were used to measure the diversity of productive TCR beta rearrangements in each repertoire. To gauge clonal expansion, the frequencies of the 100 most abundant productive TCR beta clonotypes among total reads were added together. The TRB repertoires were evaluated with a self-reactivity index based on amino acid usage at CDR3beta positions 6 and 7. Repertoire analyses used two-way ANOVA; flow cytometric analyses used Student t or Mann-Whitney tests. TCRdb provides this immuneACCESS table in a form limited to in-frame rearrangements. Some clones are lacking; in checked studies, under half of them reflect an unresolved V gene, and why the rest are absent is not known. That table furnishes V, J and clone size, whereas the DNA furnished D and trimming. The sample includes tens of thousands of clones, with over 80% observed a single time. 0.82% of the sample belongs to the ten largest clones.

Regulatory T cells were purified from blood as CD4+CD25-high CD127-low cells before genomic DNA extraction. About eight healthy control donors served as the comparison group for repertoire analyses. V is trimmed back by 5 bases and J by 2 bases, and the junction contains 8 bases that no gene match accounts for. CDR1 and CDR2 are read off the germline V gene as MDHEN and SYDVKM. The CDR3, cysteine through phenylalanine, is 16 amino acids long. The DNA shown is the 48-base CDR3, in frame from base 1. These sequences were also reported in another study, on regulatory T cells. The other study reports the following: The multiplex PCR relied on 52 forward TRBV primers and 13 reverse TRBJ primers, and amplification bias was corrected through assay-based and computational methods. In patients, repertoires had restricted unique TRB V-J pairs and skewed V and J gene usage, with regulatory T cells showing the most marked changes. The study compared T-cell receptor beta repertoires of sorted regulatory, conventional CD4+ and CD8+ T cells between CD3G-deficient patients and healthy controls. Ficoll density separation was used to isolate peripheral blood mononuclear cells. Rearranged TRB loci were amplified from genomic DNA by multiplex PCR within the immunoSEQ assay. Sequencing of the TRB amplicons was done on an Illumina HiSeq platform. Custom algorithms error-filtered the raw sequences and aligned the raw sequences to reference gene sequences, after which the immunoSEQ online tools were used for analysis. Productive and nonproductive TRB rearrangement frequencies were evaluated among both unique and total sequences. Groups were compared by t tests, Mann-Whitney tests or two-way ANOVA performed in Prism software.

The chain is made from TRBV28 and TRBJ2-5; TRBD2 fits 10 bases in the junction. The clonotype comes from a human donor in good health. The sequencing sample was made of Tregs sorted from blood. In nucleotides, the sequence is TGTGCCAGCAGTAAAGGACTAGCGGTATCTCAAGAGACCCAGTACTTC. Its amino acids are CASSKGLAVSQETQYF.